Listed below are T cell receptor beta chains from one sample, sequenced in a study of shared clonotypes between healthy human individuals. Some clones are missing from TCRdb's copy, which holds only in-frame ones; the method was immunoSEQ multiplex PCR. This table holds a few million clones, around 90% found once. Material for sequencing was naive CD4+ T cells from PBMCs. The receptors stem from a man aged 18 to 30 in good health. Some clones in this sample may be carry-over from other donors' samples. Each CDR3 is given without its conserved first and last residue. Each record gives: V gene, CDR3 length, J gene, CDR3 protein.

TRBV19	14	TRBJ1-1	ASSIALTKSNTEAF
TRBV29-1	10	TRBJ1-3	SVDRSGNTIY
TRBV28	13	TRBJ2-7	ASSTPGGLPYEQY
TRBV6-5	13	TRBJ2-1	ASSRRDVSYNEQF
TRBV29-1	12	TRBJ2-7	SVDGGTEKYEQY
TRBV29-1	11	TRBJ1-2	SGWTGGEYGYT
TRBV5-4	10	TRBJ1-5	ASSVQGRPQH
TRBV18	15	TRBJ2-5	ASSPQLAGVDQETQY
TRBV28	12	TRBJ2-1	ASRPPGGRREQF
TRBV2	12	TRBJ1-4	ASSLQGYGEKLF
TRBV10-1	12	TRBJ2-5	ASSESGAQETQY
TRBV4-1	13	TRBJ2-3	ASSLLGEGRDTQY
TRBV5-1	14	TRBJ2-5	ASSLALAALQETQY
TRBV5-1	12	TRBJ2-5	ASSYSGEQETQY
TRBV5-4	13	TRBJ1-5	ASSKGQGLNQPQH
TRBV5-1	12	TRBJ2-5	ASSLAEGWETQY
TRBV28	16	TRBJ2-3	ASSLPGQGYSSTDTQY
TRBV28	12	TRBJ2-7	ASSPREAFYEQY
TRBV6-1	13	TRBJ2-1	ASSNLPLAYNEQF
TRBV18	13	TRBJ1-1	ASSDQGTDNTEAF
TRBV7-9	12	TRBJ2-1	ASSLVAGLNEQF
TRBV2	11	TRBJ1-1	ATRAPRGTEAF
TRBV19	12	TRBJ2-7	ASRIVAGPYEQY
TRBV5-4	13	TRBJ2-3	AAAGGRASTDTQY
TRBV27	16	TRBJ2-2	ASNRGHLSYTGTGELF
TRBV19	14	TRBJ1-5	ASSIAGTGSNQPQH
TRBV6-5	12	TRBJ2-7	ASSKTSGSYEQY
TRBV6-6	12	TRBJ2-7	ASSYRDTSYEQY
TRBV18	13	TRBJ2-2	ASSPQGLNTGELF
TRBV5-8	16	TRBJ1-5	ASNNGQGGAYSNQPQH
TRBV15	11	TRBJ2-5	ATKQGRLETQY
TRBV5-5	10	TRBJ1-1	ASSYRDSKAF
TRBV30	12	TRBJ2-2	AWRPGGLTGELF
TRBV4-3	14	TRBJ2-7	ASSLMGPRSSYEQY
TRBV18	12	TRBJ2-7	ASSPPSRAYEQY
TRBV7-8	11	TRBJ2-1	ASSGDRDDEQF
TRBV5-1	14	TRBJ2-3	ASSPILAGVTDTQY
TRBV28	16	TRBJ2-3	ASSLSKGTSAERGTQY
TRBV7-2	11	TRBJ2-3	ASSRELEDTQY
TRBV10-2	13	TRBJ2-7	ASSDTSAGKHEQY
TRBV7-9	12	TRBJ2-3	ASSPAVSTDTQY
TRBV27	13	TRBJ1-4	ASRIRTGAYEKLF
TRBV2	12	TRBJ1-4	ASKTPGSNEKLF
TRBV28	14	TRBJ1-5	ASSLAGTGERQPQH
TRBV5-1	12	TRBJ2-5	ASSLGLAVETQY
TRBV2	11	TRBJ2-7	ASCGQGAYEQY
TRBV5-1	12	TRBJ1-4	ASSPGQGYGKLF
TRBV5-6	15	TRBJ2-4	ASSLSLNREVVNIQY
TRBV29-1	9	TRBJ1-1	SVSGQYEAF
TRBV29-1	12	TRBJ1-3	SVDGTSSGNTIY
TRBV7-2	11	TRBJ2-5	ASSLVARETQY
TRBV28	13	TRBJ2-3	ASSLSGRITDTQY
TRBV5-4	12	TRBJ2-7	ASRQRGEAYEQY
TRBV29-1	12	TRBJ2-2	SVPRGENTGELF
TRBV5-1	14	TRBJ2-3	ASSLDGGGHADTQY
TRBV7-3	10	TRBJ2-1	ASSSSGREQF
TRBV27	14	TRBJ2-7	ASSLSPTSAYYEQY